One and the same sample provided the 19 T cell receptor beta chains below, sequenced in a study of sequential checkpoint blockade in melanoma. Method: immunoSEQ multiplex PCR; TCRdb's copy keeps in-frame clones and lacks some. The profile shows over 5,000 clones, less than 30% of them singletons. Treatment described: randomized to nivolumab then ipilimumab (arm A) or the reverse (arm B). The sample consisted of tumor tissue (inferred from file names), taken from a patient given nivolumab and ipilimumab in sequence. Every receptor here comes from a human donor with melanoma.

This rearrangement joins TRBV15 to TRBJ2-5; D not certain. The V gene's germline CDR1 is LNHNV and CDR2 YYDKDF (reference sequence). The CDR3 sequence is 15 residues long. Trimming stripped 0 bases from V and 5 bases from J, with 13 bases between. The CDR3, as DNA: TGTGCCACCAGCAGAGAGTCAAGGGTCGAGGAGACCCAGTACTTC. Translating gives CATSRESRVEETQYF.

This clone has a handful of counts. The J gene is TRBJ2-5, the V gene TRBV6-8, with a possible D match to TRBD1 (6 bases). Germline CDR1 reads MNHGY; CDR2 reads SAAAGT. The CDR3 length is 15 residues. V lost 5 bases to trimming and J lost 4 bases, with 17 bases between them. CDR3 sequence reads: CASSLNSLGAETQYF. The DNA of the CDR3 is TGTGCCAGCAGTCTTAATTCTCTGGGGGCAGAGACCCAGTACTTC.

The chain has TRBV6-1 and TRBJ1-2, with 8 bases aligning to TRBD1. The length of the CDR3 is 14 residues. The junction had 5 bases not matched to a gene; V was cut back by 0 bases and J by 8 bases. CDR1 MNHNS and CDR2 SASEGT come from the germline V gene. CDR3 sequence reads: CASSEAPTGDGYTF. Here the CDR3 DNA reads TGTGCCAGCAGTGAAGCCCCGACAGGGGACGGCTACACCTTC.

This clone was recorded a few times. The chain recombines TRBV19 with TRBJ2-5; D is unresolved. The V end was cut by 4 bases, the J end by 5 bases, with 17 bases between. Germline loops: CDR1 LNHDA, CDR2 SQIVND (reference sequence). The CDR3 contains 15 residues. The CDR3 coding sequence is TGTGCCAGTAGTACATCACACCATCTCGGGGAGACCCAGTACTTC. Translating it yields CASSTSHHLGETQYF.

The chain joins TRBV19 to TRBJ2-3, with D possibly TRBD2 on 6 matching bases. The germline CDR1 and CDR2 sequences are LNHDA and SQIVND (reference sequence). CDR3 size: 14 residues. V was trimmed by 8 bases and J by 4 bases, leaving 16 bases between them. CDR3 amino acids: CASQEGGVPDTQYF. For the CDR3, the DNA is TGTGCCAGTCAAGAGGGAGGAGTGCCAGATACGCAGTATTTT.

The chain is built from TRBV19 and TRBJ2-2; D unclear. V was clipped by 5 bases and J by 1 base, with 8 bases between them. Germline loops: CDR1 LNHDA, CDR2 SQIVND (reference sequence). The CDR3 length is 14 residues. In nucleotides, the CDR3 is TGTGCCAGTAGTGCCCCCGTGAACACCGGGGAGCTGTTTTTT. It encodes CASSAPVNTGELFF.

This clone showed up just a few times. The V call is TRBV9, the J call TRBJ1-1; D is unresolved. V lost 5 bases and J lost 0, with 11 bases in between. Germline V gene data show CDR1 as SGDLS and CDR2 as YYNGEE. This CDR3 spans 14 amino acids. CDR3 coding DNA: TGTGCCAGCAGTCGGACCGGGTTGAACACTGAAGCTTTCTTT. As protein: CASSRTGLNTEAFF. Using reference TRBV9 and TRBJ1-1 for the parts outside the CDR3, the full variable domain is DSGVTQTPKHLITATGQRVTLRCSPRSGDLSVYWYQQSLDQGLQFLIQYYNGEERAKGNILERFSAQQFPDLHSELNLSSLELGDSALYFCASSRTGLNTEAFFGQGTRLTVV.

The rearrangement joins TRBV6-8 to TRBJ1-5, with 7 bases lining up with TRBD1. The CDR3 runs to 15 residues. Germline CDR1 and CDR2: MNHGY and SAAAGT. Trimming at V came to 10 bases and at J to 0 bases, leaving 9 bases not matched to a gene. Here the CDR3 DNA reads TGTGCCACCAGGGGGGACATAAATAGCAATCAGCCCCAGCATTTT. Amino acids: CATRGDINSNQPQHF.

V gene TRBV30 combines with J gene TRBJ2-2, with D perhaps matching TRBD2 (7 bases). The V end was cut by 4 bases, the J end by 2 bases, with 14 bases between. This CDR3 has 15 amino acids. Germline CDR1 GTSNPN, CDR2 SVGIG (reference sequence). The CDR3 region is CAWNGGAHNTGELFF. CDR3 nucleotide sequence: TGTGCCTGGAATGGGGGGGCCCATAACACCGGGGAGCTGTTTTTT.

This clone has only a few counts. The CDR3 coding sequence is TGTGCCAGCAGCTTGACTAGCGGGAGAACGGATACGCAGTATTTT. Its translation: CASSLTSGRTDTQYF. J is TRBJ2-3 and V is TRBV11-3, with 12 positions matching TRBD2. CDR1 is SGHNT, CDR2 YENEEA, per germline. The CDR3 has 15 amino acids. J was trimmed by 6 bases and V by 3 bases; bases with no gene match: 4.

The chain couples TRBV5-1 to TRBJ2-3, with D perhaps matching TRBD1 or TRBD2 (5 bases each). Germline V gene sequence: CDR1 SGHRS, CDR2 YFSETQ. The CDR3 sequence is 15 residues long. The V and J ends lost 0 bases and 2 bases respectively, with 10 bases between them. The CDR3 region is CASSLVEGNTDTQYF. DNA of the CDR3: TGCGCCAGCAGCTTGGTAGAGGGGAACACAGATACGCAGTATTTT.

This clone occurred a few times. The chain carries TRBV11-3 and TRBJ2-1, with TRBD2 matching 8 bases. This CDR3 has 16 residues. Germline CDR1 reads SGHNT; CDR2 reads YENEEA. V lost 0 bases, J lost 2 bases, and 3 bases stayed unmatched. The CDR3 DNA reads TGTGCCAGCAGCTTAGATGGGCGGGGGGCCTACAATGAGCAGTTCTTC. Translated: CASSLDGRGAYNEQFF.

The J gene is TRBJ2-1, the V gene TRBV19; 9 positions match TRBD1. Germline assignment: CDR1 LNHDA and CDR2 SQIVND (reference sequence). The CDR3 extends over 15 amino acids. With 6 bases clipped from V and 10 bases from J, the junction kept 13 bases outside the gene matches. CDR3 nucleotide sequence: TGTGCCAGTAGCGGCCCCGGGACAGGGCAGGGGGAGCAGTTCTTC. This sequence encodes CASSGPGTGQGEQFF.

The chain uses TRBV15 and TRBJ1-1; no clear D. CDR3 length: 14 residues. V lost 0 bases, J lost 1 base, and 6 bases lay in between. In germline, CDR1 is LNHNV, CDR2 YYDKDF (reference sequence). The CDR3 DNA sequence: TGTGCCACCAGCAGAGAATTGGGGAACACTGAAGCTTTCTTT. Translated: CATSRELGNTEAFF.

CDR3 region: CASSFLWGTVNTEAFF. As DNA, the CDR3 is TGTGCCAGCAGTTTCTTATGGGGGACTGTGAACACTGAAGCTTTCTTT. The rearrangement links TRBV6-8 to TRBJ1-1; the D gene is possibly TRBD1 (5 bases). Germline CDR1 and CDR2: MNHGY and SAAAGT. The CDR3 spans 16 residues. Trimming pared 4 bases from V and 0 bases from J, leaving 15 bases between.

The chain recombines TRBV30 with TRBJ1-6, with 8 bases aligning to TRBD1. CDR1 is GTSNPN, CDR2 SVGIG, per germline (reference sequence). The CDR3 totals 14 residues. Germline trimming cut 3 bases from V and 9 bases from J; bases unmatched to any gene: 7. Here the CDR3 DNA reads TGTGCCTGGAGGCGGGCAGGGGGCGTTTCACCCCTCCACTTT. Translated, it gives CAWRRAGGVSPLHF.

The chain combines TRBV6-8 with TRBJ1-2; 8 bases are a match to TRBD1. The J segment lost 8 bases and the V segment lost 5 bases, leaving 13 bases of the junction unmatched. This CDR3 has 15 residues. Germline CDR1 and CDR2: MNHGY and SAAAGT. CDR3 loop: CASSVGPGQATGYTF. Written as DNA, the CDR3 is TGTGCCAGCAGTGTGGGACCGGGACAGGCAACGGGCTACACCTTC.

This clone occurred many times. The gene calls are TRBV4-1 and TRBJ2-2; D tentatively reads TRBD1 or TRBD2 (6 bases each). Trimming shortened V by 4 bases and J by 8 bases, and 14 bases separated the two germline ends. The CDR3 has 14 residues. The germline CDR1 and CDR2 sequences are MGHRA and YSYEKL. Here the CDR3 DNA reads TGCGCCAGCAGCCCAGGGGACTTCGCGGGGGAGCTGTTTTTT. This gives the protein CASSPGDFAGELFF.

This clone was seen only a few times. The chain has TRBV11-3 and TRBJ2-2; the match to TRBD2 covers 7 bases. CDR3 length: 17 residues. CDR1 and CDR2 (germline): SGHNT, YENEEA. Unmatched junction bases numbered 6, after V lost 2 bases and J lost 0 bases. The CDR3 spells CASSLRGGTANTGELFF. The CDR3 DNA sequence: TGTGCCAGCAGCTTACGGGGAGGGACGGCGAACACCGGGGAGCTGTTTTTT.